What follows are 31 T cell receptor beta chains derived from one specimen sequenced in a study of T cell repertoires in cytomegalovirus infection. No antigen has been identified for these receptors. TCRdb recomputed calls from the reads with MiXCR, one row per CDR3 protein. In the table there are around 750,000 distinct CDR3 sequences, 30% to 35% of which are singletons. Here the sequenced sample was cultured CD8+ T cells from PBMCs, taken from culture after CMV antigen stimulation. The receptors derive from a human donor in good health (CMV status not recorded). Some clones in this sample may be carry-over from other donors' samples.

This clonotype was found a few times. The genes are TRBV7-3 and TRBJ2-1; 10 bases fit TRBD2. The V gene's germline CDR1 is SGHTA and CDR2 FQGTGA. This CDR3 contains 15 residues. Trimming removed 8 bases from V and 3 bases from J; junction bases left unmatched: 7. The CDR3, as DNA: TGTGCCAGCTCGAGCGGGGGGGATTTCTACAATGAGCAGTTCTTC. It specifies CASSSGGDFYNEQFF. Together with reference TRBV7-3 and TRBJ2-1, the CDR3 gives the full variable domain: GAGVSQTPSNKVTEKGKYVELRCDPISGHTALYWYRQSLGQGPEFLIYFQGTGAADDSGLPNDRFFAVRPEGSVSTLKIQRTERGDSAVYLCASSSGGDFYNEQFFGPGTRLTVL.

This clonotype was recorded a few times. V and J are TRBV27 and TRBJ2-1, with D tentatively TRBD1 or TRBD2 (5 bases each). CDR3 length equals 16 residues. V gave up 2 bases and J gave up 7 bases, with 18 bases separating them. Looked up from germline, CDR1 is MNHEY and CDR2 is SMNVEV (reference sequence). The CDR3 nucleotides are TGTGCCAGCAGTTTAAGGGGCGGGCCCGGCCTGAATGAGCAGTTCTTC. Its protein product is CASSLRGGPGLNEQFF.

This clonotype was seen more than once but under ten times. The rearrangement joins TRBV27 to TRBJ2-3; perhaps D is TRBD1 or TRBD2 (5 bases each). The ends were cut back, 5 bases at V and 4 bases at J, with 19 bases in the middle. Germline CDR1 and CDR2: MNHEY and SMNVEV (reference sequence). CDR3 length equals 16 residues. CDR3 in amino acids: CASSTLRESLPDTQYF. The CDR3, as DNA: TGTGCCAGCAGTACTCTCAGGGAGTCCCTCCCAGATACGCAGTATTTT.

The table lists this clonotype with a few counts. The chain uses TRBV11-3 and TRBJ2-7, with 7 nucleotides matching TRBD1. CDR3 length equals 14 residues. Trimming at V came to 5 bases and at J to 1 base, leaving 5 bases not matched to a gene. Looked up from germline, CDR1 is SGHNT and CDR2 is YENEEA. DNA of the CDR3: TGTGCCAGCAGCCGAACGGGACAGTCCTACGAGCAGTACTTC. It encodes CASSRTGQSYEQYF.

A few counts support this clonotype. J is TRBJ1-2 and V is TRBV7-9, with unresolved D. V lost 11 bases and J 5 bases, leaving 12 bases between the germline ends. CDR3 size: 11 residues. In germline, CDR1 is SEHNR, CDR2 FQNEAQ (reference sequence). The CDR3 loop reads CAGEGQYGYTF. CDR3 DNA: TGTGCCGGTGAGGGCCAATATGGCTACACCTTC.

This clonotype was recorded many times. As DNA, the CDR3 is TGTGCCAGCAGTCTAGAAGGCCAGGGGAATTCACCCCTCCACTTT. Residues: CASSLEGQGNSPLHF. This sequence joins TRBV7-9 and TRBJ1-6; D may be TRBD1 (6 bases). The CDR3 covers 15 residues. The germline gives CDR1 SEHNR, CDR2 FQNEAQ (reference sequence). With 6 bases removed from V and 7 bases from J, the gap between germline ends came to 16 bases.

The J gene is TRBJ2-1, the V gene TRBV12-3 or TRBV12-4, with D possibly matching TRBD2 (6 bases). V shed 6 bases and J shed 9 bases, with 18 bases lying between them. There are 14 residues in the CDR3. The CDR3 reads CASRANGGYVEQFF. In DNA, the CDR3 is TGTGCCAGCAGAGCTAACGGGGGATATGTTGAGCAGTTCTTC.

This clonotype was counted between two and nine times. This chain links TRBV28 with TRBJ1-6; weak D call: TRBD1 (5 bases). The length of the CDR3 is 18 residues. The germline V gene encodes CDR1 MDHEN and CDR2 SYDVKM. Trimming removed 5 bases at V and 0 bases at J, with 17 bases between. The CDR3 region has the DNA TGTGCCAGCAGTCCCCCCGACAGCCCGAGCTCCTATAATTCACCCCTCCACTTT. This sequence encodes CASSPPDSPSSYNSPLHF.

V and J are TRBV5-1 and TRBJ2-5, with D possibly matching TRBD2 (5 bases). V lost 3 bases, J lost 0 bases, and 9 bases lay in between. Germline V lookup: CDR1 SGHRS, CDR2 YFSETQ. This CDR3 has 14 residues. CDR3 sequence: CASSSGSYQETQYF. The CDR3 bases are TGCGCCAGCAGCTCGGGGAGCTACCAAGAGACCCAGTACTTC.

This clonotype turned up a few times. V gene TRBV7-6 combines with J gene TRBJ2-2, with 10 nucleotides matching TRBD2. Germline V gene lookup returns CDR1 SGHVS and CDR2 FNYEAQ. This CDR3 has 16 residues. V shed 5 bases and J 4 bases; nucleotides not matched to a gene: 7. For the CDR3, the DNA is TGTGCCAGCAGCGGCGAACTAGCGGGGAGCACCGGGGAGCTGTTTTTT. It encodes CASSGELAGSTGELFF.

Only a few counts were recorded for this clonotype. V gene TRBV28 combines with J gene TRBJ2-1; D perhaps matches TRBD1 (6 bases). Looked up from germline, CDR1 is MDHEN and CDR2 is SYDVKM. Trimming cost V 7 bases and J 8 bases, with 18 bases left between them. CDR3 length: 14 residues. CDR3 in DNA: TGTGCCAGCACTTCCGGACAGATTTGGGATGAGCAGTTCTTC. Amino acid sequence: CASTSGQIWDEQFF.

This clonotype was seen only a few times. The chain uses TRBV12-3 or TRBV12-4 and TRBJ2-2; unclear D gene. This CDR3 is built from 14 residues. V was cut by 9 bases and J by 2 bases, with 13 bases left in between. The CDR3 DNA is TGTGCCAGTGCTCCGGTCCTAAACACCGGGGAGCTGTTTTTT. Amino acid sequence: CASAPVLNTGELFF.

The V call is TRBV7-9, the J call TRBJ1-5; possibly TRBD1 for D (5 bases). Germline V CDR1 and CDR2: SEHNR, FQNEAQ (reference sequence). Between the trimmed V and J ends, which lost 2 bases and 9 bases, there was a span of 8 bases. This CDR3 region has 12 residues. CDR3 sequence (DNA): TGTGCCAGCAGCTTACCTGGGGGGCCCCAGCATTTT. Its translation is CASSLPGGPQHF.

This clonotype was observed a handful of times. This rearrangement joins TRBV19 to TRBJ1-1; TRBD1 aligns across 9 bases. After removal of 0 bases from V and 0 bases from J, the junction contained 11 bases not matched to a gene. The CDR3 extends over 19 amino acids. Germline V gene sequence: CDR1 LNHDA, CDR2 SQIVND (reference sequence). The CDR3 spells CASSIDGLTTGGMNTEAFF. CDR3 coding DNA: TGTGCCAGTAGTATAGATGGACTAACGACAGGGGGGATGAACACTGAAGCTTTCTTT. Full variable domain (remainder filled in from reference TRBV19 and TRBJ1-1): DGGITQSPKYLFRKEGQNVTLSCEQNLNHDAMYWYRQDPGQGLRLIYYSQIVNDFQKGDIAEGYSVSREKKESFPLTVTSAQKNPTAFYLCASSIDGLTTGGMNTEAFFGQGTRLTVV.

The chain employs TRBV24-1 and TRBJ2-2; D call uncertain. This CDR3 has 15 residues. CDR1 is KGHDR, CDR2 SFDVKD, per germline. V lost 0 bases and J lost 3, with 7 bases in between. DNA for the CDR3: TGTGCCACCAGTGATTTGGAACGTGACACCGGGGAGCTGTTTTTT. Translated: CATSDLERDTGELFF.

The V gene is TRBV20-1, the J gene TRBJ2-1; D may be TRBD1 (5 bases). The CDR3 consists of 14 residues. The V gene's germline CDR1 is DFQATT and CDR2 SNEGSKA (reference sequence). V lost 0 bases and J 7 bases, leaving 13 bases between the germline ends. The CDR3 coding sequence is TGCAGTGCTAGAGATTCAGGGCGTTGGAATGAGCAGTTCTTC. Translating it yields CSARDSGRWNEQFF.

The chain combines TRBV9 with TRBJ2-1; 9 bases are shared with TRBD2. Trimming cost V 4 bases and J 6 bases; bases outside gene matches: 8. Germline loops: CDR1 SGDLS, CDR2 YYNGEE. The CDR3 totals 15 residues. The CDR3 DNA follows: TGTGCCAGCAGCCCTCGGCCTAGCGGGGTCAATGAGCAGTTCTTC. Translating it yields CASSPRPSGVNEQFF.

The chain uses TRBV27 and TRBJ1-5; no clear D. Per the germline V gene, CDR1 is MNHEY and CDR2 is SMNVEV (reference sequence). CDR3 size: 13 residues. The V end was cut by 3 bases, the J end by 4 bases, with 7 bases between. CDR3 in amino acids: CASSFGKNQPQHF. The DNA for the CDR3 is TGTGCCAGCAGTTTTGGCAAGAATCAGCCCCAGCATTTT.

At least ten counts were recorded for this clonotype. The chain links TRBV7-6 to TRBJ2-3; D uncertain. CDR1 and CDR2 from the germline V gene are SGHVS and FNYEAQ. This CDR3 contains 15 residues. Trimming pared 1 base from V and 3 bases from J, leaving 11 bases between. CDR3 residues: CASSLVHVGTDTQYF. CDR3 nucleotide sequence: TGTGCCAGCAGCTTAGTGCACGTCGGAACAGATACGCAGTATTTT. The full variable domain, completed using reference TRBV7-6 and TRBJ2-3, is GAGVSQSPRYKVTKRGQDVALRCDPISGHVSLYWYRQALGQGPEFLTYFNYEAQQDKSGLPNDRFSAERPEGSISTLTIQRTEQRDSAMYRCASSLVHVGTDTQYFGPGTRLTVL.

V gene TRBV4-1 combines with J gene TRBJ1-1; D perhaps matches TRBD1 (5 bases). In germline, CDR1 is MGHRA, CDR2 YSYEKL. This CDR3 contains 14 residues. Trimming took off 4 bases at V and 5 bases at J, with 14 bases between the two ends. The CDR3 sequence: CASSLGVRATEAFF. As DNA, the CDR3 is TGCGCCAGCAGCCTTGGGGTCAGGGCTACTGAAGCTTTCTTT.

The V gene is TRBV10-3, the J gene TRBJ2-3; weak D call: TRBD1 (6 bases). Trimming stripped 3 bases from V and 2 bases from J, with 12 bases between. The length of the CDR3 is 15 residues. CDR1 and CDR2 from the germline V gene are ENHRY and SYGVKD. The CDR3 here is CAISDLDSNTDTQYF. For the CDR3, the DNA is TGTGCCATCAGTGATTTGGACAGCAACACAGATACGCAGTATTTT.

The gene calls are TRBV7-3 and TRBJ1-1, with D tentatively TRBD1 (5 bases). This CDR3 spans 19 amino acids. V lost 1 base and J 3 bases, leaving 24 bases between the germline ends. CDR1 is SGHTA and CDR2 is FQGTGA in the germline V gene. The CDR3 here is CASSLRGSSFGGRDTEAFF. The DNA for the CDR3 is TGTGCCAGCAGCTTAAGGGGCAGCAGCTTTGGCGGTAGAGACACTGAAGCTTTCTTT. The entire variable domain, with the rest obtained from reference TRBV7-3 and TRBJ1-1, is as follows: GAGVSQTPSNKVTEKGKYVELRCDPISGHTALYWYRQSLGQGPEFLIYFQGTGAADDSGLPNDRFFAVRPEGSVSTLKIQRTERGDSAVYLCASSLRGSSFGGRDTEAFFGQGTRLTVV.

The CDR3 loop is CASSSLGTGPNTEAFF. DNA of the CDR3: TGTGCCAGCAGCTCCCTCGGGACAGGGCCGAACACTGAAGCTTTCTTT. J is TRBJ1-1 and V is TRBV7-9; TRBD1 agrees at 9 bases. The V and J ends lost 4 bases and 1 base, in that order; junction bases with no gene match: 7. CDR1 and CDR2 from the germline V gene are SEHNR and FQNEAQ (reference sequence). The CDR3 covers 16 residues.

CDR3 protein: CASSLESGERNEQFF. The CDR3 nucleotides are TGTGCCAGCAGTTTGGAAAGCGGGGAGCGCAATGAGCAGTTCTTC. The chain is built from TRBV28 and TRBJ2-1; 7 bases line up with TRBD2. Germline V gives CDR1 MDHEN, CDR2 SYDVKM. The trim removed 3 bases at V and 6 bases at J, leaving 8 bases unmatched. The CDR3 runs 15 residues.

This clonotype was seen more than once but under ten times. This chain's CDR3 is CASGPDFRHGYTF. The CDR3 DNA reads TGTGCTAGTGGTCCTGACTTCCGCCATGGCTACACCTTC. This sequence joins TRBV12-5 and TRBJ1-2; no clear D gene. This CDR3 region has 13 residues. The germline gives CDR1 LGHNT, CDR2 FRNRAP. The V gene lost 5 bases and the J gene lost 6 bases, with 13 bases spanning the gap.

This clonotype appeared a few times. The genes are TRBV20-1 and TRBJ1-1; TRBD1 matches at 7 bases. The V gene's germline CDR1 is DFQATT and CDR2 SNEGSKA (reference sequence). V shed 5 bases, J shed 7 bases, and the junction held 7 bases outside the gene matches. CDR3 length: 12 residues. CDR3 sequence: CSAGVGGSEAFF. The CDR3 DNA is TGCAGTGCTGGGGTAGGGGGCAGTGAAGCTTTCTTT.

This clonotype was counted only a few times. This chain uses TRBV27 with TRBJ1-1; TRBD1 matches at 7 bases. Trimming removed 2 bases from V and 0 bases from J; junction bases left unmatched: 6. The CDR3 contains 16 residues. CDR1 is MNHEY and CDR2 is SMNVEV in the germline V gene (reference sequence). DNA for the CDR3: TGTGCCAGCAGTTTAAACCAGGGGGACATGAACACTGAAGCTTTCTTT. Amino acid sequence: CASSLNQGDMNTEAFF.

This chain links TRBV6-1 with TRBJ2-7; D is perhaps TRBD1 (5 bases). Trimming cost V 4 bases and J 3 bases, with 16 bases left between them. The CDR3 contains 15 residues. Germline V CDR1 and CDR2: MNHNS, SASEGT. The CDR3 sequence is CASSVGEHYYYEQYF. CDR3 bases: TGTGCCAGCAGTGTAGGGGAACACTATTACTACGAGCAGTACTTC.

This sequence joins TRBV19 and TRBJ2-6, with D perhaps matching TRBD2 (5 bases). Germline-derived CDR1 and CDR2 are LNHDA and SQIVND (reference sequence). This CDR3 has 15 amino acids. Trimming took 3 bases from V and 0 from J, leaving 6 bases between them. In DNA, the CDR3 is TGTGCCAGTAGTATCGGGGACTCTGGGGCCAACGTCCTGACTTTC. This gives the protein CASSIGDSGANVLTF.

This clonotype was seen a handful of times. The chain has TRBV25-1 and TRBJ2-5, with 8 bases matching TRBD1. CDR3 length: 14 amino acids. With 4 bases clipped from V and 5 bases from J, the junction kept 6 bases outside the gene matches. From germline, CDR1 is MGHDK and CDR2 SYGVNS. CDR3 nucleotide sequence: TGTGCCAGCAGTGGCCAGACAGGGGAGGAGACCCAGTACTTC. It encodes CASSGQTGEETQYF.

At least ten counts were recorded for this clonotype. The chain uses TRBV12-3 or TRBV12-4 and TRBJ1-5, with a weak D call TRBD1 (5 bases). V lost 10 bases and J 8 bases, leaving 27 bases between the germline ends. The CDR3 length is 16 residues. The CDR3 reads CATSPAGAGPRKPQHF. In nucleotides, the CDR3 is TGTGCCACCTCCCCGGCTGGGGCAGGGCCCCGGAAGCCCCAGCATTTT.